These T cell receptor beta chains were read from a single sample in a study of blood T cells in healthy people across ages. TCRdb re-called the 5' RACE reads with MiXCR, one entry per CDR3 protein. The sample has some 700,000 distinct CDR3 sequences, 35% to 45% seen once. Sequencing was done on a sample of blood. These receptors originate from a woman in her sixties or seventies in good health. Both conserved end residues are part of each CDR3. The D gene is left open where the match is weak. Size values are once, few and many counts, or a class for expanded clones, and some rows have none.

CASSYKGGPYNEQFF TGTGCCAGCAGTTACAAAGGGGGGCCATACAATGAGCAGTTCTTC NA TRBJ2-1 NA TRBV6-6
CASTRTSGGTDTQYF TGTGCCAGCACCCGGACTAGCGGGGGCACAGATACGCAGTATTTT few TRBJ2-3 TRBD2 TRBV5-4
CASSEASGFGNQPQHF TGTGCCAGCAGTGAAGCGTCAGGGTTCGGCAATCAGCCCCAGCATTTT NA TRBJ1-5 NA TRBV2
CASSLEGTSGPTDTQYF TGCGCCAGCAGCTTGGAAGGAACTAGCGGGCCGACAGATACGCAGTATTTT few TRBJ2-3 TRBD2 TRBV5-1
CASSKGLATDTQYF TGCGCCAGCAGCAAGGGACTAGCGACAGATACGCAGTATTTT NA TRBJ2-3 TRBD2 TRBV5-1
CASSRPSWGNEQFF TGTGCCAGCAGTCGGCCTAGCTGGGGGAATGAGCAGTTCTTC NA TRBJ2-1 NA TRBV28
CASSLAVLGTDTQYF TGTGCCAGCAGTTTAGCAGTGCTCGGGACAGATACGCAGTATTTT few TRBJ2-3 NA TRBV27
CASSLATADDSPLHF TGTGCCAGCAGCTTAGCTACGGCGGACGATTCACCCCTCCACTTT few TRBJ1-6 NA TRBV7-9
CASSPLMGGGGETQYF TGTGCCAGCAGCCCTCTCATGGGGGGAGGAGGAGAGACCCAGTACTTC NA TRBJ2-5 NA TRBV7-7
CASSVNRGTDTQYF TGTGCCAGCAGTGTAAACAGGGGAACAGATACGCAGTATTTT NA TRBJ2-3 TRBD1 TRBV28
CASSLPQVAGGQETQYF TGTGCCAGCAGCCTGCCCCAGGTAGCGGGGGGCCAAGAGACCCAGTACTTC few TRBJ2-5 TRBD2 TRBV3-1
CSLEGSADTQYF TGCAGCCTCGAGGGTAGTGCAGATACGCAGTATTTT many TRBJ2-3 NA TRBV29-1
CASSAHTGVFEQYF TGTGCCAGCAGCGCGCACACAGGAGTCTTCGAGCAGTACTTC NA TRBJ2-7 NA TRBV11-1
CASSFTGEVNEKLFF TGTGCCAGCAGCTTTACAGGGGAGGTGAATGAAAAACTGTTTTTT NA TRBJ1-4 TRBD1 TRBV7-6
CATSDPRRASYNEQFF TGTGCCACCAGTGATCCCCGTAGGGCCTCCTACAATGAGCAGTTCTTC NA TRBJ2-1 NA TRBV24-1
CASSEVGGTGSSYEQYF TGTGCCAGCAGTGAAGTCGGTGGAACAGGAAGCTCCTACGAGCAGTACTTC NA TRBJ2-7 NA TRBV25-1
CAISVERAGGSYDEQFF TGTGCCATCAGTGTGGAGAGGGCGGGAGGAAGCTACGATGAGCAGTTCTTC NA TRBJ2-1 TRBD2 TRBV10-3
CSVVFTGGTDTQYF TGCAGCGTTGTGTTTACAGGGGGCACCGATACGCAGTATTTT NA TRBJ2-3 TRBD1 TRBV29-1
CASSRDTNYEQYF TGTGCCAGTAGTCGGGACACCAACTACGAGCAGTACTTC NA TRBJ2-7 NA TRBV19
CASSHATGGTEKLFF TGCGCCAGCAGCCATGCGACAGGGGGTACTGAAAAACTGTTTTTT few TRBJ1-4 TRBD1 TRBV4-1
CSYHSHTQYF TGCAGTTACCACTCGCATACGCAGTATTTT many TRBJ2-3 NA TRBV20-1
CASSLQNTQYF TGTGCCAGCAGTTTACAGAATACGCAGTATTTT NA TRBJ2-3 NA TRBV28
CAISDPVNTEAFF TGTGCCATCAGTGACCCAGTTAACACTGAAGCTTTCTTT few TRBJ1-1 NA TRBV10-3
CASSVPTSGSYNEQFF TGTGCCAGCAGCGTCCCAACTAGCGGGAGTTACAATGAGCAGTTCTTC NA TRBJ2-1 TRBD2 TRBV5-5